The 12 T cell receptor beta chains in this list originate from one sample, sequenced in a study of blood T cell repertoires in COVID-19. Generated by immunoSEQ multiplex PCR, the TCRdb table keeps only in-frame clones and is missing some. Of just over 95,000 clones in the sample, about 80% were seen once. Input material: peripheral blood. The receptors come from an elderly man with acute or convalescent COVID-19.

This rearrangement joins TRBV7-2 to TRBJ1-4; 7 positions match TRBD1. This CDR3 has 16 amino acids. The J segment lost 5 bases and the V segment lost 2 bases, leaving 8 bases of the junction unmatched. CDR1 is SGHTA and CDR2 is FQGNSA in the germline V gene. CDR3 in amino acids: CASSLQAGGSNEKLFF. The CDR3 nucleotides read TGTGCCAGCAGCTTACAGGCAGGGGGTAGCAATGAAAAACTGTTTTTT.

This sequence joins TRBV5-4 and TRBJ2-5; D might be TRBD2 (6 bases). This CDR3 region has 16 residues. Between the trimmed V and J ends, which lost 4 bases and 4 bases, there was a span of 20 bases. Germline loops: CDR1 SGHNT, CDR2 YYREEE (reference sequence). The CDR3 reads CASSPRPTGEAETQYF. The CDR3 bases are TGTGCCAGCAGCCCCAGGCCGACTGGGGAGGCAGAGACCCAGTACTTC.

CDR3 in amino acids: CASTLTTGTYEQYF. CDR3 coding DNA: TGCGCCAGCACCCTTACGACAGGGACCTACGAGCAGTACTTC. The chain carries TRBV5-1 and TRBJ2-7; 7 bases match TRBD1. V gave up 6 bases and J gave up 2 bases; unmatched junction bases: 8. The germline V gene encodes CDR1 SGHRS and CDR2 YFSETQ. This CDR3 comprises 14 residues.

In this sample, this clone turned up a few times. The chain joins TRBV11-2 to TRBJ1-4; D is perhaps TRBD1 (5 bases). The CDR3 has 15 residues. Trimming stripped 5 bases from V and 1 base from J, with 11 bases between. CDR1 is SGHAT and CDR2 is FQNNGV in the germline V gene. CDR3 coding DNA: TGTGCCAGCAGCCTACACGGGGGAACTAATGAAAAACTGTTTTTT. Translation gives CASSLHGGTNEKLFF. Based on the CDR3 plus reference TRBV11-2 and TRBJ1-4, the full variable domain is EAGVAQSPRYKIIEKRQSVAFWCNPISGHATLYWYQQILGQGPKLLIQFQNNGVVDDSQLPKDRFSAERLKGVDSTLKIQPAKLEDSAVYLCASSLHGGTNEKLFFGSGTQLSVL.

The CDR3 coding sequence is TGTGCCAGCAGCTTAACAGGGGCCAACGTCCTGACTTTC. Translating it yields CASSLTGANVLTF. The chain links TRBV7-2 to TRBJ2-6; no firm D call. Trimming removed 2 bases at V and 4 bases at J, with 3 bases between. In germline, CDR1 is SGHTA, CDR2 FQGNSA. CDR3 length: 13 amino acids. The full variable domain, its missing parts supplied by reference TRBV7-2 and TRBJ2-6, is GAGVSQSPSNKVTEKGKDVELRCDPISGHTALYWYRQSLGQGLEFLIYFQGNSAPDKSGLPSDRFSAERTGGSVSTLTIQRTQQEDSAVYLCASSLTGANVLTFGAGSRLTVL.

This sequence joins TRBV6-5 and TRBJ2-3; 7 bases are shared with TRBD1. CDR1 is MNHEY and CDR2 is SVGAGI in the germline V gene. The V segment lost 6 bases and the J segment 1 base; nucleotides outside the gene matches: 4. The CDR3 is 14 residues long. The CDR3 region is CASRAQGGTDTQYF. For the CDR3, the DNA is TGTGCCAGCAGAGCTCAGGGGGGCACAGATACGCAGTATTTT.

The CDR3 DNA follows: TGTGCCAGCAGTGAGACTAGCGGGAGGGCCTACGAGCAGTACTTC. It yields the protein CASSETSGRAYEQYF. The chain employs TRBV25-1 and TRBJ2-7, with 14 positions matching TRBD2. Germline-derived CDR1 and CDR2 are MGHDK and SYGVNS. V was pared by 3 bases and J by 2 bases, with 0 bases of the junction left unmatched. The CDR3 covers 15 residues.

V is TRBV5-4 and J is TRBJ2-5; 8 nucleotides agree with TRBD1. The CDR3 totals 15 residues. Germline CDR1 and CDR2: SGHNT and YYREEE (reference sequence). With 3 bases clipped from V and 1 base from J, the junction kept 5 bases outside the gene matches. CDR3 amino acids: CASSSGTGLQETQYF. CDR3 in DNA: TGTGCCAGCAGCTCCGGGACAGGCCTCCAAGAGACCCAGTACTTC.

The chain joins TRBV5-1 to TRBJ2-3, with D possibly matching TRBD1 (6 bases). CDR1 and CDR2 from the germline V gene are SGHRS and YFSETQ. The CDR3 runs to 16 residues. The germline V and J ends were trimmed by 4 bases and 3 bases, with 18 bases remaining between them. CDR3 amino acids: CASSQQGRAGTDTQYF. The CDR3 region has the DNA TGCGCCAGCAGCCAACAGGGCAGGGCTGGAACAGATACGCAGTATTTT.

The CDR3 DNA sequence: TGTGCCAGCAGCTTAGGGACAGCGGGGAGTTCACCCCTCCACTTT. Protein: CASSLGTAGSSPLHF. The rearrangement links TRBV7-9 to TRBJ1-6; perhaps TRBD1 as D (6 bases). The CDR3 totals 15 residues. The V end lost 1 base, the J end lost 9 bases, and 13 bases lay between the germline ends. Germline V gene data show CDR1 as SEHNR and CDR2 as FQNEAQ (reference sequence).

The rearrangement links TRBV14 to TRBJ1-1; D is perhaps TRBD1 (6 bases). V was clipped by 4 bases and J by 1 base, with 10 bases between them. CDR3 size: 14 residues. From germline, CDR1 is SGHDN and CDR2 FVKESK. Written as DNA, the CDR3 is TGTGCCAGCAGCCCTCAGACAGGGAACACTGAAGCTTTCTTT. Amino acids: CASSPQTGNTEAFF.

The CDR3 region has the DNA TGTGCCAGCAGTTACGTTTCCGGGGGTACTGAAGCTTTCTTT. Translation gives CASSYVSGGTEAFF. The gene calls are TRBV6-5 and TRBJ1-1, with D possibly matching TRBD1 (5 bases). Trimming shortened V by 2 bases and J by 5 bases, and 12 bases separated the two germline ends. The V gene's germline CDR1 is MNHEY and CDR2 SVGAGI. CDR3 length: 14 amino acids.